Sequencing of this T cell receptor (beta chain) was carried out in a study of blood T cell repertoires in COVID-19. Sequencing was performed with immunoSEQ multiplex PCR; in TCRdb, only in-frame clones are kept and a portion is missing. Of roughly 250,000 clones in the sample, about 91% were seen once. The germline V gene encodes CDR1 GTSNPN and CDR2 SVGIG (reference sequence). The CDR3 loop spans 14 amino acids. Losses at the gene ends were 3 bases for V and 3 bases for J; bases not matched to a gene: 5. This chain joins TRBV30 and TRBJ2-7; 10 bases align to TRBD2. Sequencing used PBMCs or T cells enriched from blood (not recorded which). The sequence derives from a woman aged 40 to 50 with acute COVID-19. In DNA form, the CDR3 reads TGTGCCTGGAGAAGCGGGAGGGCCAACTACGAGCAGTACTTC. Encoded protein: CAWRSGRANYEQYF.